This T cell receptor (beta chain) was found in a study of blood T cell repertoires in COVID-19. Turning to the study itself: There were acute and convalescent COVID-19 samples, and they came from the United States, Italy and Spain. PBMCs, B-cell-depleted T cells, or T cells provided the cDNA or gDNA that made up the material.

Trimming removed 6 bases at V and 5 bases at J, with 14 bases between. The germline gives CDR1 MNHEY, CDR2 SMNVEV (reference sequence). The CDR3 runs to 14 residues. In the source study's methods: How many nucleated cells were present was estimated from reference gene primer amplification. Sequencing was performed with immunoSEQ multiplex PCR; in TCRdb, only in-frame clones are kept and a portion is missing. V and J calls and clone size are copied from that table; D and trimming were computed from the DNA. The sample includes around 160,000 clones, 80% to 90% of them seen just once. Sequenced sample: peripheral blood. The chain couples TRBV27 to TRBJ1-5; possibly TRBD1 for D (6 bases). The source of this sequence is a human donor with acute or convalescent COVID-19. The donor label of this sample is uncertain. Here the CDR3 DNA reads TGTGCCAGCAGCCCCTGGGGGCAGGATCAGCCCCAGCATTTT. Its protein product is CASSPWGQDQPQHF.